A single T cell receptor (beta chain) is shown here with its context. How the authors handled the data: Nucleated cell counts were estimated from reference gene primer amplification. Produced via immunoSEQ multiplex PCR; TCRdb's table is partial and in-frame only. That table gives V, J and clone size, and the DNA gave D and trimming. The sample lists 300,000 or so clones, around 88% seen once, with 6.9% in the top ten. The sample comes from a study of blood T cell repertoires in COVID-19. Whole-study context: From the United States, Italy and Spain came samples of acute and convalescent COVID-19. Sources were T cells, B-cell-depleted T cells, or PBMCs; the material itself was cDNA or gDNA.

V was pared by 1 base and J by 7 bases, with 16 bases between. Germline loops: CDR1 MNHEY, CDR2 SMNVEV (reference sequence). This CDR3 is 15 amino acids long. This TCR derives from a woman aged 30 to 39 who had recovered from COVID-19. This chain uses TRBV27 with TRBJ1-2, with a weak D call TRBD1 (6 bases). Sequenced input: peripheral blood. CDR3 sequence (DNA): TGTGCCAGCAGTTTATTGCGGGGGGCCACATCTGGCTACACCTTC. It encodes CASSLLRGATSGYTF.